Below are 15 T cell receptor beta chains sequenced from a single sample in a study of T cells in Graves' hyperthyroidism and ophthalmopathy (dated by TCRdb to the late 2010s). Libraries were made using multiplex PCR. Sequencing relied on an Illumina HiSeq 2000. TCR beta CDR3 regions were amplified from RNA transcripts. The TCR CDR3 was subjected to a first round of RT-PCR using the HTBI primer set and the Qiagen OneStep RT-PCR kit. TCRdb reanalyzed the raw reads on its own, using fastp at Q25 for trimming and MiXCR for clone calling, and kept in-frame beta chains. Duplicate CDR3 protein sequences are folded into a single record with the most common DNA and genes. The sample table holds approximately 400,000 distinct CDR3 sequences, of which under 20% were seen once. The ten largest clonotypes hold 35% to 50% of the sample. The sample consisted of blood. The receptors originated from a man younger than 35 with Graves' ophthalmopathy.

About this clonotype: A single base separates this from a much larger clone, so it may be a read error. The V call is TRBV5-1, the J call TRBJ2-7; tentatively, D is TRBD1 (6 bases). The V gene's germline CDR1 is SGHRS and CDR2 YFSETQ. The CDR3 length is 14 residues. The CDR3 loop is CANSFSGDLREQYF. As DNA, the CDR3 is TGCGCCAACAGCTTTTCAGGGGATCTGCGCGAGCAGTACTTC.

This clonotype was seen only a few times. The J gene is TRBJ2-2, the V gene TRBV28; D may correspond to TRBD1 or TRBD2 (5 bases each). This CDR3 region has 16 residues. Germline V gene data show CDR1 as MDHEN and CDR2 as SYDVKM. Trimming removed 5 bases at V and 4 bases at J, with 17 bases between. The CDR3 loop is CASSPSSGARTGELFF. The CDR3 DNA reads TGTGCCAGCAGTCCCTCATCCGGGGCGCGCACCGGGGAGCTGTTTTTT. Complete variable domain (other parts from reference TRBV28 and TRBJ2-2): DVKVTQSSRYLVKRTGEKVFLECVQDMDHENMFWYRQDPGLGLRLIYFSYDVKMKEKGDIPEGYSVSREKKERFSLILESASTNQTSMYLCASSPSSGARTGELFFGEGSRLTVL.

The chain links TRBV12-3 or TRBV12-4 to TRBJ1-2; D not resolved. This CDR3 has 10 amino acids. V dropped 5 bases and J dropped 7 bases, with 5 bases sitting between them. The DNA of the CDR3 is TGTGCCAGCAGTGGAGGTGGCTACACCTTC. This encodes CASSGGGYTF.

There are many counts of this clonotype. The rearrangement joins TRBV5-1 to TRBJ2-3, with 7 bases aligning to TRBD1. The CDR3 contains 14 residues. The germline CDR1 and CDR2 sequences are SGHRS and YFSETQ. Losses at the gene ends were 3 bases for V and 5 bases for J; bases not matched to a gene: 6. Written as DNA, the CDR3 is TGCGCCAGCAGCTCACAGGGGCAGGGAGATACGCAGTATTTT. This codes for CASSSQGQGDTQYF. The entire variable domain, with the rest obtained from reference TRBV5-1 and TRBJ2-3, is as follows: KAGVTQTPRYLIKTRGQQVTLSCSPISGHRSVSWYQQTPGQGLQFLFEYFSETQRNKGNFPGRFSGRQFSNSRSEMNVSTLELGDSALYLCASSSQGQGDTQYFGPGTRLTVL.

The table lists this clonotype with many counts. V usage is TRBV6-1 and J usage is TRBJ1-1; 10 bases match TRBD1. V shed 3 bases and J 6 bases; nucleotides not matched to a gene: 4. The CDR3 totals 14 residues. The germline CDR1 and CDR2 sequences are MNHNS and SASEGT. Written as DNA, the CDR3 is TGTGCCAGCAGTGAGGACAGGGGGTCACCTGAAGCTTTCTTT. Its translation: CASSEDRGSPEAFF.

A few counts support this clonotype. The chain uses TRBV7-6 and TRBJ2-1, with D maybe TRBD1 (5 bases). Per the germline V gene, CDR1 is SGHVS and CDR2 is FNYEAQ. This CDR3 is 13 amino acids long. V dropped 6 bases and J dropped 5 bases, with 11 bases sitting between them. The chain's CDR3 is CASRNQGDNEQFF. CDR3 DNA: TGTGCCAGCAGAAATCAAGGGGACAATGAGCAGTTCTTC.

In its sample, this clonotype was seen many times. This rearrangement joins TRBV12-3 or TRBV12-4 to TRBJ1-1; D might be TRBD1 (5 bases). The CDR3 runs 11 residues. Trimming took 7 bases from V and 6 from J, leaving 9 bases between them. The CDR3 reads CASTEGAEAFF. The CDR3 DNA is TGTGCCAGCACTGAAGGGGCTGAAGCTTTCTTT.

This clonotype has ten or more counts. This chain joins TRBV7-9 and TRBJ1-1; D possibly corresponds to TRBD1 (6 bases). Germline V CDR1 and CDR2: SEHNR, FQNEAQ (reference sequence). This CDR3 has 12 residues. V lost 2 bases to trimming and J lost 9 bases, with 10 bases between them. The CDR3 region is CASSLQQGQAFF. The CDR3 region has the DNA TGTGCCAGCAGCTTACAACAGGGCCAAGCTTTCTTT.

This clonotype occurred many times. The V and J genes are TRBV6-1 and TRBJ1-1; 10 bases fit TRBD1. The CDR3 consists of 14 residues. Per the germline V gene, CDR1 is MNHNS and CDR2 is SASEGT. V dropped 7 bases and J dropped 5; count of bases not matched to a gene: 7. CDR3 sequence: CASTKTGGRTEAFF. The CDR3 nucleotides read TGTGCCAGCACCAAGACAGGGGGCCGGACTGAAGCTTTCTTT.

J is TRBJ1-5 and V is TRBV19; 8 nucleotides match TRBD1. The CDR3 loop spans 12 amino acids. Germline V gene lookup returns CDR1 LNHDA and CDR2 SQIVND (reference sequence). Unmatched junction bases numbered 4, after V lost 10 bases and J lost 5 bases. The CDR3 nucleotides read TGTGCCACCCAGACAGGGGATCAGCCCCAGCATTTT. Encoded protein: CATQTGDQPQHF.

At least ten counts were recorded for this clonotype. The chain carries TRBV2 and TRBJ1-5, with 7 bases aligning to TRBD1. The CDR3 covers 14 residues. CDR1 and CDR2 from the germline V gene are SNHLY and FYNNEI. Germline trimming cut 3 bases from V and 5 bases from J; bases unmatched to any gene: 4. CDR3 in amino acids: CASSDLTGDQPQHF. The CDR3 DNA is TGTGCCAGCAGTGATTTAACAGGGGATCAGCCCCAGCATTTT.

In its sample, this clonotype was seen many times. The CDR3 sequence is CASSQKPNQETQYF. In DNA form, the CDR3 reads TGTGCCAGCAGCCAAAAGCCGAACCAAGAGACCCAGTACTTC. The chain uses TRBV2 and TRBJ2-5, with unresolved D. V lost 6 bases, J lost 0 bases, and 11 bases lay in between. The CDR3 is 14 residues long. Germline CDR1 reads SNHLY; CDR2 reads FYNNEI.

The J gene is TRBJ2-4, the V gene TRBV3-1; 7 nucleotides line up with TRBD2. CDR1 is LGHDT and CDR2 is YNNKEL in the germline V gene (reference sequence). The CDR3 covers 16 residues. Trimming cost V 1 base and J 1 base; bases outside gene matches: 4. CDR3 in amino acids: CASSQGRLAAKNIQYF. CDR3 nucleotide sequence: TGTGCCAGCAGCCAAGGAAGACTAGCTGCCAAAAACATTCAGTACTTC. The full variable domain, rest sourced from reference TRBV3-1 and TRBJ2-4, is DTAVSQTPKYLVTQMGNDKSIKCEQNLGHDTMYWYKQDSKKFLKIMFSYNNKELIINETVPNRFSPKSPDKAHLNLHINSLELGDSAVYFCASSQGRLAAKNIQYFGAGTRLSVL.

Of note for this clonotype: Possible read error: a much larger clone is one base away. This rearrangement joins TRBV3-1 to TRBJ2-7; D call uncertain. This CDR3 is 13 amino acids long. The V end was cut by 4 bases, the J end by 3 bases, with 10 bases between. Per germline, CDR1 LGHDT and CDR2 YNNKEL (reference sequence). The CDR3 DNA is TGTGCCAGCAGCCTTGGCATAAACTACGAGCAGTACTTC. The encoded protein is CASSLGINYEQYF.

The CDR3 nucleotides are TGTGCCAGCAGATGGACTAGCGGGGGGGCCCTTTTTAGCTCCTACAATGAGCAGTTCTTC. Encoded protein: CASRWTSGGALFSSYNEQFF. The chain has TRBV7-2 and TRBJ2-1, with TRBD2 matching 15 bases. Germline V gene data show CDR1 as SGHTA and CDR2 as FQGNSA. The CDR3 runs 20 residues. V trimming: 6 bases; J trimming: 0 bases; junction bases outside the gene matches: 12.